This record looks at one TCR beta chain sequence and its context. This entry belongs to a study of blood T cell repertoires in COVID-19. The wider study: Sites across the United States, Italy and Spain contributed samples from acute and convalescent COVID-19. T cells, B-cell-depleted T cells, or PBMCs provided the cDNA or gDNA that served as material.

Authors' analysis steps: The authors estimated nucleated cell counts from reference gene primer amplification. TCRdb's table, derived via immunoSEQ multiplex PCR, lists solely in-frame clones and lacks some. The V and J calls and the clone size are those of that table, but D and trimming were determined from the DNA. The repertoire holds hundreds of thousands of clones, with around 88% as singletons. The CDR3 is 15 amino acids. The germline V gene has CDR1 LGHDT and CDR2 YNNKEL (reference sequence). Trimming stripped 6 bases from V and 7 bases from J, with 18 bases between. Recruits, aged roughly 18 to 95 years, lived in 20 to 30 US areas.

This clonotype was sampled from a woman in her thirties or forties who had recovered from COVID-19. V is TRBV3-1 (or the pseudogene TRBV3-2) and J is TRBJ1-4, with D perhaps TRBD1 (5 bases). What was sequenced was PBMCs or T cells enriched from blood (not recorded which). Written as DNA, the CDR3 is TGTGCCAGCAGTCATACGACAGCAGACTCTGAAAAACTGTTTTTT. This translates into CASSHTTADSEKLFF.